Below are 21 T cell receptor beta chains sequenced from a single sample in a study of OX40 agonist ivuxolimab in advanced cancers. TCRdb keeps only in-frame clones here, not all; method: immunoSEQ multiplex PCR. The sample has around 20,000 clones; 80% to 90% are singletons. This specimen consisted of CD4+ or CD8+ T cells sorted from blood, obtained in a trial of the OX40 agonist ivuxolimab. These TCRs come from an adult with an advanced solid tumor such as melanoma, head and neck, liver or kidney cancer.

The chain joins TRBV19 to TRBJ2-5, with 11 bases lining up with TRBD1. The CDR3 runs 20 residues. Losses at the gene ends were 0 bases for V and 4 bases for J; bases not matched to a gene: 16. CDR1 is LNHDA and CDR2 is SQIVND in the germline V gene (reference sequence). CDR3 sequence: CASSIDGIRFGQGARETQYF. CDR3 DNA sequence: TGTGCCAGTAGTATAGATGGAATCAGGTTCGGACAGGGGGCACGAGAGACCCAGTACTTC.

The gene calls are TRBV10-2 and TRBJ2-2, with a weak D call TRBD1 (6 bases). CDR1 WSHSY and CDR2 SAAADI come from the germline V gene. V was clipped by 5 bases and J by 0 bases, with 7 bases between them. The CDR3 has 14 amino acids. The CDR3 nucleotides read TGCGCCAGCAGTAGGACAGCGAACACCGGGGAGCTGTTTTTT. Protein sequence: CASSRTANTGELFF.

V gene TRBV5-1 combines with J gene TRBJ2-3; D ambiguous. The CDR3 is made up of 15 amino acids. Looked up from germline, CDR1 is SGHRS and CDR2 is YFSETQ. The germline V and J ends were trimmed by 5 bases and 0 bases, with 13 bases remaining between them. The CDR3 DNA follows: TGCGCCAGCAGACCTACTACGACTAGCACAGATACGCAGTATTTT. This gives the protein CASRPTTTSTDTQYF.

V is TRBV18 and J is TRBJ2-7; D not certain. The CDR3 is 14 amino acids. In germline, CDR1 is KGHSH, CDR2 LQKENI. V was cut by 2 bases and J by 5 bases, with 13 bases left in between. DNA for the CDR3: TGTGCCAGCTCACCAAATCAAGAAATTGACGAGCAGTACTTC. Its translation is CASSPNQEIDEQYF.

The chain recombines TRBV2 with TRBJ1-1, with 8 positions matching TRBD1. The germline V gene encodes CDR1 SNHLY and CDR2 FYNNEI. The CDR3 consists of 13 residues. The J segment lost 6 bases and the V segment lost 6 bases, leaving 6 bases of the junction unmatched. The chain's CDR3 is CASRSGGYSEAFF. In DNA form, the CDR3 reads TGTGCCAGCAGGTCAGGGGGCTATTCTGAAGCTTTCTTT.

J is TRBJ1-4 and V is TRBV4-1; 10 bases fit TRBD1. CDR1 is MGHRA, CDR2 YSYEKL, per germline. Trimming at V came to 1 base and at J to 8 bases, leaving 10 bases not matched to a gene. This CDR3 contains 17 residues. CDR3: CASSQGLGRTGGEKLFF. Written as DNA, the CDR3 is TGCGCCAGCAGCCAAGGTTTGGGTAGGACAGGGGGAGAAAAACTGTTTTTT.

The rearrangement links TRBV9 to TRBJ2-3; D is undetermined. CDR1 SGDLS and CDR2 YYNGEE come from the germline V gene. Trimming pared 4 bases from V and 5 bases from J, leaving 14 bases between. The length of the CDR3 is 14 residues. The CDR3 region is CASSPGSGGDTQYF. The CDR3 DNA reads as TGTGCCAGCAGCCCTGGGTCCGGCGGAGATACGCAGTATTTT.

This chain links TRBV10-1 with TRBJ2-3, with D tentatively TRBD2 (6 bases). Germline CDR1 and CDR2: WNHNN and SYGVQD (reference sequence). There are 13 residues in the CDR3. V lost 0 bases, J lost 10 bases, and 11 bases lay in between. The CDR3 DNA follows: TGCGCCAGCAGTGAGTCCCGGGAGAGGGCGCAGTATTTT. Its translation is CASSESRERAQYF.

The rearrangement joins TRBV11-2 to TRBJ2-7; 10 nucleotides line up with TRBD2. Germline V gene lookup returns CDR1 SGHAT and CDR2 FQNNGV. V was pared by 2 bases and J by 4 bases, with 11 bases of the junction left unmatched. The CDR3 extends over 17 amino acids. In DNA form, the CDR3 reads TGTGCCAGCAGCTTACCGAACCTAGCGGGAGCACCTTACGAGCAGTACTTC. Its translation: CASSLPNLAGAPYEQYF.

The chain is built from TRBV14 and TRBJ2-6, with D possibly being TRBD1 (5 bases). Germline V CDR1 and CDR2: SGHDN, FVKESK. The V end lost 2 bases, the J end lost 4 bases, and 9 bases lay between the germline ends. The CDR3 is 15 residues long. The CDR3: CASSQQGRGANVLTF. CDR3 coding DNA: TGTGCCAGCAGCCAACAGGGTCGCGGGGCCAACGTCCTGACTTTC. Based on the CDR3 plus reference TRBV14 and TRBJ2-6, the full variable domain is EAGVTQFPSHSVIEKGQTVTLRCDPISGHDNLYWYRRVMGKEIKFLLHFVKESKQDESGMPNNRFLAERTGGTYSTLKVQPAELEDSGVYFCASSQQGRGANVLTFGAGSRLTVL.

The rearrangement uses TRBV5-3 and TRBJ2-2; D is unclear. TRBV5-3 is an ORF, and what it does is uncertain. This CDR3 region has 11 residues. V was clipped by 2 bases and J by 5 bases, with 1 base between them. The CDR3 loop reads CARSFTGELFF. The CDR3 DNA follows: TGTGCCAGAAGCTTTACCGGGGAGCTGTTTTTT.

The chain couples TRBV19 to TRBJ1-4, with D possibly matching TRBD1 (6 bases). CDR1 is LNHDA and CDR2 is SQIVND in the germline V gene (reference sequence). CDR3 length equals 13 residues. V was clipped by 4 bases and J by 7 bases, with 10 bases between them. CDR3 in amino acids: CASSRGPGEKLFF. CDR3 DNA sequence: TGTGCCAGTAGTAGGGGGCCAGGTGAAAAACTGTTTTTT.

This clone occurred once. The gene calls are TRBV7-6 and TRBJ2-5, with 7 bases lining up with TRBD2. The junction had 4 bases not matched to a gene; V was cut back by 2 bases and J by 1 base. The CDR3 covers 15 residues. CDR1 SGHVS and CDR2 FNYEAQ come from the germline V gene. CDR3 residues: CASSLNRLAQETQYF. For the CDR3, the DNA is TGTGCCAGCAGCTTAAATAGACTAGCCCAAGAGACCCAGTACTTC.

The gene calls are TRBV7-2 and TRBJ1-2, with D maybe TRBD1 (6 bases). CDR3 length: 16 residues. The ends were cut back, 1 base at V and 0 bases at J, with 12 bases in the middle. The V gene's germline CDR1 is SGHTA and CDR2 FQGNSA. CDR3 region: CASSLVPGVANYGYTF. Here the CDR3 DNA reads TGTGCCAGCAGCTTAGTCCCAGGGGTTGCTAACTATGGCTACACCTTC.

The V gene is TRBV7-9, the J gene TRBJ1-2; 7 positions match TRBD1. V lost 1 base to trimming and J lost 8 bases; unmatched junction nucleotides: 10. The V gene's germline CDR1 is SEHNR and CDR2 FQNEAQ (reference sequence). The CDR3 length is 15 residues. The CDR3 sequence is CASSLGRGQTGGYTF. DNA for the CDR3: TGTGCCAGCAGCTTAGGGCGTGGACAGACAGGGGGCTACACCTTC.

This clone was found a few times. The chain's CDR3 is CASSSGGHSYEQYF. The CDR3 DNA is TGTGCCAGCAGCAGTGGGGGACACTCCTACGAGCAGTACTTC. V usage is TRBV5-4 and J usage is TRBJ2-7; tentatively, D is TRBD1 (6 bases). Germline V gene data show CDR1 as SGHNT and CDR2 as YYREEE (reference sequence). The V and J ends lost 4 bases and 0 bases respectively, with 11 bases between them. This CDR3 has 14 amino acids.

The chain recombines TRBV18 with TRBJ1-2, with TRBD1 identical over 11 bases. Per germline, CDR1 KGHSH and CDR2 LQKENI. This CDR3 contains 13 residues. The ends lost 1 base at V and 10 bases at J; junction bases unmatched: 2. CDR3 protein: CASSPRDRGFYTF. The CDR3 DNA sequence: TGTGCCAGCTCACCACGGGACAGGGGGTTCTACACCTTC. The complete variable domain, with remaining parts taken from reference TRBV18 and TRBJ1-2, reads NAGVMQNPRHLVRRRGQEARLRCSPMKGHSHVYWYRQLPEEGLKFMVYLQKENIIDESGMPKERFSAEFPKEGPSILRIQQVVRGDSAAYFCASSPRDRGFYTFGSGTRLTVV.

By its share, this clone is large (0.1 to 1%). J is TRBJ2-7 and V is TRBV7-9; 7 nucleotides match TRBD1. The V gene's germline CDR1 is SEHNR and CDR2 FQNEAQ (reference sequence). The CDR3 runs 13 residues. The junction had 10 bases not matched to a gene; V was cut back by 5 bases and J by 9 bases. DNA of the CDR3: TGTGCCAGCAGCAGGGGACAGAACAAGGGGCAGTACTTC. Its protein product is CASSRGQNKGQYF.

The chain is built from TRBV5-1 and TRBJ2-1; D gene unclear. This CDR3 has 16 amino acids. Trimming pared 0 bases from V and 0 bases from J, leaving 10 bases between. Germline assignment: CDR1 SGHRS and CDR2 YFSETQ. The CDR3 coding sequence is TGCGCCAGCAGCTTGGGTTGGGCGAGCTCCTACAATGAGCAGTTCTTC. Translation gives CASSLGWASSYNEQFF.

Notes on this clone: Other DNA sequences in the same sample also yield this CDR3. The chain carries TRBV6-5 and TRBJ1-5, with D possibly TRBD1 on 5 matching bases. The CDR3 runs 15 residues. Germline-derived CDR1 and CDR2 are MNHEY and SVGAGI. The V end was cut by 6 bases, the J end by 1 base, with 13 bases between. Here the CDR3 reads CASRPQGGSNQPQHF. The CDR3 DNA reads as TGTGCCAGCAGACCCCAGGGCGGGAGCAATCAGCCCCAGCATTTT.

The chain combines TRBV11-2 with TRBJ2-1; TRBD2 agrees at 13 bases. The CDR3 totals 14 residues. Germline CDR1 reads SGHAT; CDR2 reads FQNNGV. Losses at the gene ends were 4 bases for V and 9 bases for J; bases not matched to a gene: 3. CDR3 nucleotides: TGTGCCAGCAGCTGGACTAGCGGGAGCCCTGAGCAGTTCTTC. Translation: CASSWTSGSPEQFF.